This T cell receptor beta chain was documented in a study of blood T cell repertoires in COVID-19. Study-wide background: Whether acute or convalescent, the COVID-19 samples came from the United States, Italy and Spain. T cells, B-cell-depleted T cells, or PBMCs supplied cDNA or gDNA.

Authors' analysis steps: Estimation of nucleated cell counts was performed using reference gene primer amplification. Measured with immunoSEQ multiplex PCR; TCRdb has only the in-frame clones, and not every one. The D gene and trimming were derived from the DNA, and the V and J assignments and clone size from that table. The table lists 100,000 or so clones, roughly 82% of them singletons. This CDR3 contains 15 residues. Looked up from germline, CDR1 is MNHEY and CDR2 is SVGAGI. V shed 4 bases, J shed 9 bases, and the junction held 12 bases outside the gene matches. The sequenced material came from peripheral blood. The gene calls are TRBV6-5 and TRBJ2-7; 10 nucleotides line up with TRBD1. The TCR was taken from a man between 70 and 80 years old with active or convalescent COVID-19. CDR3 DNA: TGTGCCAGCAGTTTCCCACCGGGACAGGGGAAAGGGCAGTACTTC. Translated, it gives CASSFPPGQGKGQYF.